One sample yielded the 15 T cell receptor beta chains listed below, sequenced in a study of regulatory T cells in long-lasting Graves disease. Arm-PCR of CDR3 regions with iRepertoire HTBI primers generated TCR beta libraries. TCRdb analysed the multiplex PCR reads with MiXCR anew, one entry per CDR3 protein. The sample has approximately 400,000 distinct CDR3 sequences; 20% to 30% are singletons. Time point noted: persistent/refractory GD, antithyroid drugs over 5 years with positive TRAb. There was RNA extracted from PBMCs, and the TCR library was made from it. Source: peripheral blood mononuclear cells (PBMCs), taken when the disease was refractory, from a patient treated with antithyroid drugs. These receptors were collected from a female donor with Graves disease.

The table lists this clonotype with a few counts. V usage is TRBV7-9 and J usage is TRBJ1-4, with D possibly matching TRBD1 (5 bases). This CDR3 is built from 13 residues. Trimming took 6 bases from V and 7 from J, leaving 12 bases between them. The V gene's germline CDR1 is SEHNR and CDR2 FQNEAQ (reference sequence). CDR3 loop: CASRTQGGEKLFF. CDR3 DNA sequence: TGTGCCAGCAGAACTCAGGGTGGTGAAAAACTGTTTTTT.

This clonotype turned up a few times. V usage is TRBV7-2 and J usage is TRBJ1-2; D might be TRBD1 (6 bases). The CDR3 is 14 residues long. Trimming stripped 4 bases from V and 4 bases from J, with 13 bases between. The V gene's germline CDR1 is SGHTA and CDR2 FQGNSA. The CDR3 is CASSSVGGGYGYTF. CDR3 DNA: TGTGCCAGCAGCTCTGTCGGGGGCGGCTATGGCTACACCTTC.

This chain connects TRBV9 to TRBJ2-5; TRBD2 matches 12 bases. The CDR3 spans 18 residues. After removal of 2 bases from V and 4 bases from J, the junction contained 12 bases not matched to a gene. From germline, CDR1 is SGDLS and CDR2 YYNGEE. Here the CDR3 DNA reads TGTGCCAGCAGCGTGCGGACTAGCGGGGATAACTTCCCAGAGACCCAGTACTTC. Amino acids: CASSVRTSGDNFPETQYF. The variable domain in full, completed from reference TRBV9 and TRBJ2-5, reads DSGVTQTPKHLITATGQRVTLRCSPRSGDLSVYWYQQSLDQGLQFLIQYYNGEERAKGNILERFSAQQFPDLHSELNLSSLELGDSALYFCASSVRTSGDNFPETQYFGPGTRLLVL.

J is TRBJ2-3 and V is TRBV2; 8 positions agree with TRBD2. The CDR3 contains 20 residues. Germline values: CDR1 SNHLY, CDR2 FYNNEI. Trimming took 6 bases from V and 5 from J; bases not matched to a gene: 25. For the CDR3, the DNA is TGTGCCAGCAGGCCCCGTCCGGGACTAGTAGCCCAGATAGGGCAAGATACGCAGTATTTT. Protein product: CASRPRPGLVAQIGQDTQYF.

At least ten counts were recorded for this clonotype. The CDR3 region is CASSESSGGNYEQYF. The CDR3 DNA is TGTGCCAGCAGTGAATCTAGCGGGGGAAACTACGAGCAGTACTTC. The gene calls are TRBV2 and TRBJ2-7; TRBD2 agrees at 10 bases. Trimming cost V 2 bases and J 3 bases; bases outside gene matches: 4. The CDR3 is 15 amino acids. Germline V gene lookup returns CDR1 SNHLY and CDR2 FYNNEI.

This clonotype was counted at least ten times. This chain uses TRBV7-9 with TRBJ1-1; D possibly corresponds to TRBD1 (6 bases). V dropped 8 bases and J dropped 7 bases, with 11 bases sitting between them. Germline CDR1 is SEHNR and CDR2 is FQNEAQ (reference sequence). The CDR3 consists of 11 residues. CDR3: CASGRTVEAFF. The CDR3 region has the DNA TGTGCCAGCGGCCGGACAGTTGAAGCTTTCTTT.

The chain couples TRBV5-1 to TRBJ2-5; TRBD1 aligns across 11 bases. CDR3 length: 17 residues. Trimming cost V 4 bases and J 5 bases; bases outside gene matches: 13. Germline V gene data show CDR1 as SGHRS and CDR2 as YFSETQ. The CDR3 sequence is CASSTAGTGGTLETQYF. CDR3 nucleotide sequence: TGCGCCAGCAGCACAGCCGGGACAGGGGGAACGCTGGAGACCCAGTACTTC.

Concerning this clonotype: With a much larger clone just one base away, this may be a read error. The chain couples TRBV3-1 to TRBJ2-7, with 11 bases that match TRBD2. The germline V gene encodes CDR1 LGHDT and CDR2 YNNKEL (reference sequence). The CDR3 runs to 15 residues. The DNA for the CDR3 is TGTGCCAGCAACCAAACGACTAGCGGGGCCTACGAGCAGTACTTC. It translates to CASNQTTSGAYEQYF.

The chain has TRBV19 and TRBJ2-6, with TRBD1 matching 9 bases. J gave up 2 bases and V 4 bases, and 6 bases lay outside the gene matches. Germline assignment: CDR1 LNHDA and CDR2 SQIVND (reference sequence). The CDR3 covers 17 residues. The CDR3 DNA follows: TGTGCCAGTAGTAACGGACAGGGGCGGGCTGGGGCCAACGTCCTGACTTTC. It encodes CASSNGQGRAGANVLTF.

There are a few counts of this clonotype. This chain joins TRBV6-9 and TRBJ1-4; D possibly corresponds to TRBD1 (6 bases). Between the trimmed V and J ends, which lost 3 bases and 0 bases, there was a span of 8 bases. Per the germline V gene, CDR1 is MNHGY and CDR2 is SVAAGI. This CDR3 is 15 amino acids long. The CDR3 is CASSYRGATNEKLFF. The CDR3 DNA sequence: TGTGCCAGCAGTTACAGGGGAGCAACTAATGAAAAACTGTTTTTT.

As concerns this clonotype: A far bigger clonotype differs at one base, so this is likely a read error. The gene calls are TRBV27 and TRBJ2-7; no clear D. The CDR3 loop spans 12 amino acids. The germline gives CDR1 MNHEY, CDR2 SMNVEV (reference sequence). CDR3: CASKGPPAEQNF. CDR3 sequence (DNA): TGTGCCAGCAAGGGCCCACCGGCCGAGCAGAACTTC.

This chain connects TRBV7-3 to TRBJ2-2; a weak D match, TRBD2 (6 bases). Germline assignment: CDR1 SGHTA and CDR2 FQGTGA. The CDR3 runs 14 residues. Between the trimmed V and J ends, which lost 2 bases and 5 bases, there was a span of 9 bases. The DNA for the CDR3 is TGTGCCAGCAGCTTATCTAGCGATACCGGGGAGCTGTTTTTT. Translating it yields CASSLSSDTGELFF.

The chain has TRBV5-6 and TRBJ2-7; D may be TRBD1 (5 bases). V was trimmed by 0 bases and J by 7 bases, leaving 20 bases between them. CDR1 is SGHDT, CDR2 YYEEEE, per germline. There are 16 residues in the CDR3. As DNA, the CDR3 is TGTGCCAGCAGCTTGGCCGGTCCTGGGGCGCAGCAGGAGCAGTACTTC. Its translation is CASSLAGPGAQQEQYF.

The V and J genes are TRBV30 and TRBJ2-7; 11 positions agree with TRBD1. The CDR3 runs to 14 residues. Per germline, CDR1 GTSNPN and CDR2 SVGIG (reference sequence). J gave up 7 bases and V 0 bases, and 5 bases lay outside the gene matches. The CDR3 spells CAWSVAGTGGEQYF. The CDR3 DNA sequence: TGTGCCTGGAGTGTTGCAGGGACAGGGGGGGAGCAGTACTTC.

This clonotype was counted a few times. The V call is TRBV7-3, the J call TRBJ1-1; D gene ambiguous. The CDR3 covers 13 residues. Germline V gene lookup returns CDR1 SGHTA and CDR2 FQGTGA. V lost 1 base to trimming and J lost 1 base, with 4 bases between them. DNA of the CDR3: TGTGCCAGCAGCTTAAATTCGAACACTGAAGCTTTCTTT. It is translated as CASSLNSNTEAFF.